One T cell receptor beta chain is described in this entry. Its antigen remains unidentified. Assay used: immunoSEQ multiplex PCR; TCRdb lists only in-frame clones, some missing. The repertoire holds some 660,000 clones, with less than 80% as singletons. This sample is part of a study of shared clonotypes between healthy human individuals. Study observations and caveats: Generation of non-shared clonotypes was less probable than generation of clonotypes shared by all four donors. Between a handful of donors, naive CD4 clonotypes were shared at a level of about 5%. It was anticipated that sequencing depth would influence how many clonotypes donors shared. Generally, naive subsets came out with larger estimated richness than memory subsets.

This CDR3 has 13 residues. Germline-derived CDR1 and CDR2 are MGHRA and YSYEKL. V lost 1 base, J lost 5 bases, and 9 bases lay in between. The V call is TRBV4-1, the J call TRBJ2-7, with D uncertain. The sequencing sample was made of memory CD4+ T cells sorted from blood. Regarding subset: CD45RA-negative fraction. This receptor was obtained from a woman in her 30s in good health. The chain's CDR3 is CASSQATFDEQYF. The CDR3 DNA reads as TGCGCCAGCAGCCAAGCAACCTTCGACGAGCAGTACTTC.